The next 21 T cell receptor beta chains were all read from a single sample in a study of T cells in localized non-small cell lung cancer. Generated by immunoSEQ multiplex PCR, the TCRdb table keeps only in-frame clones and is missing some. The sample comprises just over 70,000 clones, roughly nine tenths of which are singletons, and 21% rests with the top ten. The source material was peripheral blood, sampled before any cancer treatment. Every receptor here comes from a male donor older than 55 with stage III squamous cell lung carcinoma.

J is TRBJ2-2 and V is TRBV19; D is unclear. Germline V gene data show CDR1 as LNHDA and CDR2 as SQIVND (reference sequence). This CDR3 has 13 amino acids. V was cut by 5 bases and J by 0 bases, with 4 bases left in between. This CDR3 reads CASSPANTGELFF. The CDR3 DNA is TGTGCCAGTAGTCCAGCGAACACCGGGGAGCTGTTTTTT.

The chain couples TRBV5-1 to TRBJ1-4; D uncertain. CDR1 SGHRS and CDR2 YFSETQ come from the germline V gene. V was shortened by 1 base and J by 8 bases, with 18 bases between the two germline ends. CDR3 length equals 16 residues. CDR3 coding DNA: TGCGCCAGCAGCTTGAGGGCCATCGGGGAAGAAGAAAAACTGTTTTTT. Protein sequence: CASSLRAIGEEEKLFF.

V gene TRBV30 combines with J gene TRBJ2-5, with a possible D match to TRBD1 (5 bases). The DNA matches TRBJ2-7 better at its end, which makes the J call doubtful. CDR1 is GTSNPN, CDR2 SVGIG, per germline (reference sequence). The CDR3 has 12 amino acids. The chain's CDR3 is CAWSVGVYEQYF. The DNA for the CDR3 is TGTGCCTGGAGTGTAGGGGTTTACGAGCAGTACTTC.

The chain combines TRBV4-2 with TRBJ2-5; 8 bases are shared with TRBD1. V trimming: 1 base; J trimming: 2 bases; junction bases outside the gene matches: 12. The length of the CDR3 is 18 residues. Germline V gene lookup returns CDR1 LGHNA and CDR2 YNFKEQ. The CDR3 nucleotides are TGTGCCAGCAGCCAAGCCTCCTCCCACGACAGGGGACAAGAGACCCAGTACTTC. This encodes CASSQASSHDRGQETQYF.

The chain carries TRBV5-1 and TRBJ2-2; TRBD1 aligns across 7 bases. This CDR3 comprises 17 residues. V dropped 2 bases and J dropped 5; count of bases not matched to a gene: 12. Germline lookup yields CDR1 SGHRS and CDR2 YFSETQ. CDR3 DNA: TGCGCCAGCAGCTTTCGGATTGAGGGGGCGCGGACCGGGGAGCTGTTTTTT. It specifies CASSFRIEGARTGELFF.

CDR3 coding DNA: TGTGCCACCAGCTACCTGCCGAACACTGAAGCTTTCTTT. Residues: CATSYLPNTEAFF. The chain combines TRBV15 with TRBJ1-1; D unclear. V was shortened by 5 bases and J by 1 base, with 8 bases between the two germline ends. Germline V gives CDR1 LNHNV, CDR2 YYDKDF (reference sequence). The CDR3 contains 13 residues.

The chain combines TRBV5-4 with TRBJ1-2, with D perhaps matching TRBD1 (5 bases). This CDR3 is 15 amino acids long. V gave up 5 bases and J gave up 0 bases, with 14 bases separating them. The germline V gene has CDR1 SGHNT and CDR2 YYREEE (reference sequence). The CDR3 loop is CASSRGPGPNYGYTF. The CDR3 bases are TGTGCCAGCAGTCGAGGCCCGGGACCTAACTATGGCTACACCTTC.

Only one count was recorded for this clone. The chain joins TRBV7-2 to TRBJ1-2, with a possible D match to TRBD1 (6 bases). This CDR3 has 15 residues. Germline V CDR1 and CDR2: SGHTA, FQGNSA. Trimming took 5 bases from V and 3 from J, leaving 16 bases between them. CDR3 loop: CASSRQEALDYGYTF. The CDR3 bases are TGTGCCAGCAGCAGACAGGAGGCATTGGACTATGGCTACACCTTC.

The chain uses TRBV11-2 and TRBJ2-7, with D maybe TRBD2 (6 bases). V lost 1 base, J lost 3 bases, and 16 bases lay in between. The V gene's germline CDR1 is SGHAT and CDR2 FQNNGV. The CDR3 consists of 16 residues. Here the CDR3 reads CASSLGRDWSFYEQYV. The DNA for the CDR3 is TGTGCCAGCAGCTTAGGAAGGGACTGGAGTTTCTACGAGCAGTACGTC.

V gene TRBV7-2 combines with J gene TRBJ2-3, with TRBD2 matching 7 bases. The ends lost 3 bases at V and 0 bases at J; junction bases unmatched: 3. Germline assignment: CDR1 SGHTA and CDR2 FQGNSA. CDR3 length: 15 amino acids. Here the CDR3 reads CASSFQAGSTDTQYF. Here the CDR3 DNA reads TGTGCCAGCAGCTTTCAAGCGGGGAGCACAGATACGCAGTATTTT.

The rearrangement joins TRBV7-6 to TRBJ2-7; perhaps TRBD1 as D (6 bases). CDR1 SGHVS and CDR2 FNYEAQ come from the germline V gene. V was cut by 5 bases and J by 0 bases, with 23 bases left in between. The CDR3 spans 18 residues. The DNA of the CDR3 is TGTGCCAGCAGCCCTATACAAGGGGGAAAGGGAAGCTCCTACGAGCAGTACGTC. Translating gives CASSPIQGGKGSSYEQYV.

V and J are TRBV15 and TRBJ2-7, with 10 nucleotides matching TRBD1. This CDR3 contains 14 residues. V gave up 3 bases and J gave up 6 bases; unmatched junction bases: 5. Germline CDR1 and CDR2: LNHNV and YYDKDF (reference sequence). The DNA for the CDR3 is TGTGCCACCAGCAGGGACAGGGGGTACGGCGAGCAGTACTTC. Translation gives CATSRDRGYGEQYF.

This chain connects TRBV18 to TRBJ1-1; D is unresolved. Looked up from germline, CDR1 is KGHSH and CDR2 is LQKENI. Trimming left V 2 bases short and J 6 bases short, with 10 bases between. The CDR3 spans 13 residues. The DNA for the CDR3 is TGTGCCAGCTCACCAGGGAATACTCCTGAAGCTTTCTTT. Residues: CASSPGNTPEAFF.

The chain joins TRBV18 to TRBJ2-2; TRBD1 or TRBD2 may be the D gene (5 bases each). The V and J ends lost 1 base and 1 base respectively, with 10 bases between them. Germline V gene lookup returns CDR1 KGHSH and CDR2 LQKENI. This CDR3 region has 16 residues. The CDR3 reads CASSPQGTGNTGELFF. The DNA for the CDR3 is TGTGCCAGCTCACCACAGGGGACCGGGAACACCGGGGAGCTGTTTTTT.

This chain links TRBV7-2 with TRBJ2-1; perhaps TRBD1 as D (6 bases). Looked up from germline, CDR1 is SGHTA and CDR2 is FQGNSA. V gave up 5 bases and J gave up 3 bases, with 17 bases separating them. The CDR3 runs to 16 residues. Written as DNA, the CDR3 is TGTGCCAGCAGCCAAGGGGGAGACCCTAGCTACAATGAGCAGTTCTTC. Translation gives CASSQGGDPSYNEQFF.

This chain uses TRBV30 with TRBJ1-2; no clear D. The CDR3 totals 11 residues. Germline-derived CDR1 and CDR2 are GTSNPN and SVGIG (reference sequence). V dropped 4 bases and J dropped 8 bases, with 11 bases sitting between them. CDR3 in amino acids: CAWKMMGGYTF. CDR3 nucleotides: TGTGCCTGGAAGATGATGGGAGGCTACACCTTC.

The chain couples TRBV13 to TRBJ1-5; TRBD1 is a possible D gene (5 bases). Germline-derived CDR1 and CDR2 are PRHDT and FYEKMQ (reference sequence). The CDR3 is made up of 15 amino acids. V lost 4 bases and J 7 bases, leaving 17 bases between the germline ends. The CDR3 DNA sequence: TGTGCCAGCAGCTCCGGGAGGGGAAGAGGACAGCCCCAGCATTTT. Its translation: CASSSGRGRGQPQHF.

This clone is medium-sized within its sample. V and J are TRBV11-3 and TRBJ1-1; D is uncertain. Germline loops: CDR1 SGHNT, CDR2 YENEEA. The V end lost 0 bases, the J end lost 1 base, and 9 bases lay between the germline ends. The CDR3 totals 15 residues. The DNA of the CDR3 is TGTGCCAGCAGCTTAGACGGATTACCGAACACTGAAGCTTTCTTT. This codes for CASSLDGLPNTEAFF.

This clone was counted once. The J gene is TRBJ1-5, the V gene TRBV27; D remains unclear. The CDR3 extends over 14 amino acids. CDR1 and CDR2 (germline): MNHEY, SMNVEV (reference sequence). Trimming left V 4 bases short and J 0 bases short, with 7 bases between. CDR3 nucleotides: TGTGCCAGCAGTTCGATTAATAGCAATCAGCCCCAGCATTTT. It codes for CASSSINSNQPQHF.

The gene calls are TRBV2 and TRBJ1-5; no firm D call. V was cut by 10 bases and J by 0 bases, with 16 bases left in between. The CDR3 loop spans 15 amino acids. In germline, CDR1 is SNHLY, CDR2 FYNNEI. The CDR3 loop reads CAIQAAPDSNQPQHF. In nucleotides, the CDR3 is TGTGCCATCCAGGCGGCACCCGATAGCAATCAGCCCCAGCATTTT.

The V call is TRBV14, the J call TRBJ1-2; D is undetermined. Germline V gene lookup returns CDR1 SGHDN and CDR2 FVKESK. The CDR3 contains 15 residues. Deletions cut 0 bases from V and 4 bases from J, with 12 bases between. CDR3 sequence: CASSQEGRMGYGYTF. CDR3 DNA sequence: TGTGCCAGCAGCCAAGAAGGTCGCATGGGCTATGGCTACACCTTC.